This TCR beta chain was identified during a study of beta chain features in type 1 diabetes. Every bit of the isolated RNA underwent reverse transcription, so sequencing read expressed TCRB transcripts. Data came from immunoSEQ multiplex PCR; TCRdb stores just in-frame clones and leaves some out. The table records hundreds of thousands of clones, about 9.3% of them present only once. Study-wide results and limits: A possible short-template PCR bias applies equally to patients and controls.

The table lists this clone with a few counts. Its antigen is not known. The collection from each donor was one heparinised blood draw averaging approximately 110 mL. Sample: naive CD4+ T cells from blood. The sequence was collected from a woman under 30 in good health.

DNA of the CDR3: TGTGCCAGCAGCCAAGGCGTCGGGGACTCCTACGAGCAGTACTTC. Amino acids: CASSQGVGDSYEQYF. The chain employs TRBV21-1 and TRBJ2-7; the table's D gene call, TRBD2, was not cross checked with the DNA. TRBV21-1 has pseudogene status. This CDR3 is built from 15 residues.